The rows below give T cell receptor beta chains drawn from one sample of a study of CD8+ T cells in alopecia areata. Sequencing was performed with immunoSEQ multiplex PCR; in TCRdb, only in-frame clones are kept and a portion is missing. Of under 250,000 clones listed, 50% to 60% are singletons. The sequencing used CD4+ T cells sorted from blood, collected at week 0. Receptor source: a human donor with alopecia areata. Both conserved end residues are part of each CDR3. The D gene is left open where the match is weak. Clone size appears in some rows only: once, few, many, or a class for an expanded clone.

clone_size d_call j_call v_call cdr3_nt cdr3_aa
- TRBD1 TRBJ2-3 TRBV5-1 TGCGCCAGCAGCCGTCAGGGGGATATCACAGATACGCAGTATTTT CASSRQGDITDTQYF
- - TRBJ2-3 TRBV6-5 TGTGCCAGCAGTTGGCTGTTGGGCAGGGGGAGGGATACGCAGTATTTT CASSWLLGRGRDTQYF
- TRBD1 TRBJ1-4 TRBV7-8 TGTGCCAGCAGCAAAATGACAGGGCTTAACGCTGAAAAACTGTTTTTT CASSKMTGLNAEKLFF
few - TRBJ1-5 TRBV29-1 TGCAGCGTTGCAGGGGTCGATAGCAATCAGCCCCAGCATTTT CSVAGVDSNQPQHF
- - TRBJ1-4 TRBV30 TGTGCCTGGAGTGGAGCAGGGGAAAAACTGTTTTTT CAWSGAGEKLFF
few TRBD1 TRBJ2-3 TRBV5-1 TGCGCCAGCAGCTGGGACAGGGTTGCGCAGTATTTT CASSWDRVAQYF
- - TRBJ1-1 TRBV5-1 TGCGCCAGCAGCGCAGAGGGGTTGAACACTGAAGCTTTCTTT CASSAEGLNTEAFF
- TRBD1 TRBJ2-2 TRBV19 TGTGCCAGTAGTATCCAGGGGGACAGGGTAAAGCTGTTTTTT CASSIQGDRVKLFF
- TRBD2 TRBJ2-3 TRBV30 TGTGCCTGGACTAGCGGGAGGGCCAAAGATACGCAGTATTTT CAWTSGRAKDTQYF
- - TRBJ1-1 TRBV7-2 TGTGCCAGCAGCTTAGTTACAGGGTCATCTGAAGCTTTCTTT CASSLVTGSSEAFF
few - TRBJ2-6 TRBV2 TGTGCCAGCACCTGGACTGGGGCCAACGTCCTGACTTTC CASTWTGANVLTF
few - TRBJ1-2 TRBV29-1 TGCAGCGTTGAAGATCCTGACCTTGGGGGCTACACCTTC CSVEDPDLGGYTF
- - TRBJ1-5 TRBV7-2 TGTGCCAGCAGCAGACAGAGCAATCAGCCCCAGCATTTT CASSRQSNQPQHF
- TRBD1 TRBJ1-1 TRBV7-9 TGTGCCAGCAGCTTGTCAGGACAGGGGTCTGTAGCTTTCTTT CASSLSGQGSVAFF